The entry below describes one T cell receptor (beta chain). Method: immunoSEQ multiplex PCR; TCRdb's copy keeps in-frame clones and lacks some. The data hold some 74,000 clones, with roughly 80% observed a single time. CDR3 length: 13 amino acids. V was pared by 6 bases and J by 9 bases, with 7 bases of the junction left unmatched. In germline, CDR1 is KGHSH, CDR2 LQKENI. The record originates from a study of blood T cell repertoires in COVID-19. The rearrangement joins TRBV18 to TRBJ2-1; 8 nucleotides agree with TRBD1. This clonotype originated in a human donor in a cohort sampled during active COVID-19. The sample was peripheral blood. The CDR3 DNA sequence: TGTGCCAGCTCCCGACGGGGACAGGTTGAGCAGTTCTTC. Translation gives CASSRRGQVEQFF.